What follows are 6 T cell receptor beta chains derived from one specimen sequenced in a study of control samples from healthy donors and cancer patients (dated by TCRdb to the early 2020s). Receptor amplification or capture employed the immunoSEQ multiplex PCR assay. This is the immuneACCESS table as TCRdb keeps it, with only in-frame sequences that have V and J called. A part of the clones is gone; compared with another copy, unresolved V genes explain less than half, and the rest is unexplained. The sample contains roughly 52,000 clones, around 95% of them found a single time. The biggest ten clones account for approximately 2.4% of the sample. The sample comprised blood. Receptors originate from a man in his thirties or forties in good health.

This sequence joins TRBV6-5 and TRBJ2-1, with TRBD1 as a possible D gene (6 bases). The CDR3 is 15 residues long. The ends were cut back, 0 bases at V and 2 bases at J, with 8 bases in the middle. Germline CDR1 is MNHEY and CDR2 is SVGAGI. CDR3 bases: TGTGCCAGCAGTTACTCGGCAGGGGCCTACAATGAGCAGTTCTTC. It codes for CASSYSAGAYNEQFF.

The chain employs TRBV9 and TRBJ2-5; 9 positions match TRBD2. The V gene's germline CDR1 is SGDLS and CDR2 YYNGEE. Trimming at V came to 3 bases and at J to 1 base, leaving 10 bases not matched to a gene. The CDR3 runs 17 residues. The chain's CDR3 is CASSGGAGLAFQETQYF. CDR3 coding DNA: TGTGCCAGCAGCGGAGGAGCAGGACTAGCGTTCCAAGAGACCCAGTACTTC. The full variable domain, its missing parts supplied by reference TRBV9 and TRBJ2-5, is DSGVTQTPKHLITATGQRVTLRCSPRSGDLSVYWYQQSLDQGLQFLIQYYNGEERAKGNILERFSAQQFPDLHSELNLSSLELGDSALYFCASSGGAGLAFQETQYFGPGTRLLVL.

The gene calls are TRBV7-8 and TRBJ2-5; 9 bases fit TRBD1. CDR1 and CDR2 from the germline V gene are SGHVS and FQNEAQ. The length of the CDR3 is 15 residues. Trimming took 4 bases from V and 0 from J; bases not matched to a gene: 3. DNA for the CDR3: TGTGCCAGCAGCTCGGGACAGGGAAACCAAGAGACCCAGTACTTC. Amino acids: CASSSGQGNQETQYF.

This clone has a single count. The gene calls are TRBV6-1 and TRBJ1-5; no definite D call. V was cut by 1 base and J by 7 bases, with 8 bases left in between. Per the germline V gene, CDR1 is MNHNS and CDR2 is SASEGT. The CDR3 spans 13 residues. The CDR3: CASSEGTRQPQHF. The CDR3 bases are TGTGCCAGCAGTGAAGGTACGAGGCAGCCCCAGCATTTT.

The rearrangement uses TRBV3-1 (or the pseudogene TRBV3-2) and TRBJ2-5; possible D gene TRBD2, 6 bases. Looked up from germline, CDR1 is LGHDT and CDR2 is YNNKEL (reference sequence). The CDR3 is 16 amino acids. V lost 3 bases and J 5 bases, leaving 19 bases between the germline ends. The CDR3 loop is CASSHPQTSFRETQYF. DNA of the CDR3: TGTGCCAGCAGCCATCCCCAGACTAGTTTTCGGGAGACCCAGTACTTC.

This clone was seen once. The chain combines TRBV5-1 with TRBJ2-6; D gene uncertain. Trimming cost V 2 bases and J 3 bases, with 3 bases left between them. CDR3 length equals 13 residues. The germline V gene has CDR1 SGHRS and CDR2 YFSETQ. In nucleotides, the CDR3 is TGCGCCAGCAGCTTAATTGGGGCCAACGTCCTGACTTTC. Protein: CASSLIGANVLTF. The full variable domain, with the rest looked up from reference TRBV5-1 and TRBJ2-6, is KAGVTQTPRYLIKTRGQQVTLSCSPISGHRSVSWYQQTPGQGLQFLFEYFSETQRNKGNFPGRFSGRQFSNSRSEMNVSTLELGDSALYLCASSLIGANVLTFGAGSRLTVL.